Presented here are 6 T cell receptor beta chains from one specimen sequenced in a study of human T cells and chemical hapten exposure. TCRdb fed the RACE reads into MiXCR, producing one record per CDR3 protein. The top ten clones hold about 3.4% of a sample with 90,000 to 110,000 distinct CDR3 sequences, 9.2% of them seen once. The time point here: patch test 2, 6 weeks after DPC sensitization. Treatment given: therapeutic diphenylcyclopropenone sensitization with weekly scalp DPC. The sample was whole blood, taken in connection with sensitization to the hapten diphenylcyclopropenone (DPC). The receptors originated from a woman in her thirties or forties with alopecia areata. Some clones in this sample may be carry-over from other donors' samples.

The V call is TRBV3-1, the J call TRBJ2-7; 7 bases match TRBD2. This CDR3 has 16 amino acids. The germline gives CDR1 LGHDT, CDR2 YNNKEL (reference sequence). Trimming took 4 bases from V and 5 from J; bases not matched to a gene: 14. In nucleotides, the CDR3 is TGTGCCAGCAGCCCCTCGAGGAGACTAGCCATCAACGAGCAGTACTTC. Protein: CASSPSRRLAINEQYF.

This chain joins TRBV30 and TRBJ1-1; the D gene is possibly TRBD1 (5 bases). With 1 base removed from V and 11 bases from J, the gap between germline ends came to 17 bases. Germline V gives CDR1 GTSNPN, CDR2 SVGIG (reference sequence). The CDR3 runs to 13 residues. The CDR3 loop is CAWSAGREVWAFF. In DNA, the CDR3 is TGTGCCTGGAGTGCGGGCAGGGAGGTGTGGGCTTTCTTT.

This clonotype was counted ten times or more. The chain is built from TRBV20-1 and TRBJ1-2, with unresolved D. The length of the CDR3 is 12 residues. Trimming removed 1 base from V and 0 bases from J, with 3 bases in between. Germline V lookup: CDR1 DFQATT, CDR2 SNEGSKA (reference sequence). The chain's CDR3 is CSARAANYGYTF. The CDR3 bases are TGCAGTGCTAGAGCAGCTAACTATGGCTACACCTTC.

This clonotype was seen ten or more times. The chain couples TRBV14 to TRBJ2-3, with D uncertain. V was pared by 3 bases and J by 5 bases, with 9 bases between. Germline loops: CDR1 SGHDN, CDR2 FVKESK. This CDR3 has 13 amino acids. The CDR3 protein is CASSHHTKDTQYF. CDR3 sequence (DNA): TGTGCCAGCAGCCACCATACTAAAGATACGCAGTATTTT.

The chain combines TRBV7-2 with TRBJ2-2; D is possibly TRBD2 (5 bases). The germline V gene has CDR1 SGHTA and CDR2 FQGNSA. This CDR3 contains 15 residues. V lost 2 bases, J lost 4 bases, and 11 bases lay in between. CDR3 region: CASSLLAGITGELFF. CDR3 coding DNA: TGTGCCAGCAGCTTACTCGCGGGTATCACCGGGGAGCTGTTTTTT. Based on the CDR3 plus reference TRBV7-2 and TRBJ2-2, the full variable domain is GAGVSQSPSNKVTEKGKDVELRCDPISGHTALYWYRQSLGQGLEFLIYFQGNSAPDKSGLPSDRFSAERTGGSVSTLTIQRTQQEDSAVYLCASSLLAGITGELFFGEGSRLTVL.

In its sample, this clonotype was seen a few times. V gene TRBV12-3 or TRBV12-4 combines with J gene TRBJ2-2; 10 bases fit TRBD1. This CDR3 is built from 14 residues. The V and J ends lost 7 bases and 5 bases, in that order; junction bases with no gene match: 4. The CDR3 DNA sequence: TGTGCCAGCACACTGGGACAGGGGACCGGGGAGCTGTTTTTT. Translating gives CASTLGQGTGELFF.